Here is one T cell receptor (beta chain) with its context. This entry comes from a study of blood T cell repertoires in COVID-19. Turning to the study itself: The United States, Italy and Spain provided the acute and convalescent COVID-19 samples. Sample material is recorded as cDNA or gDNA derived from T cells, B-cell-depleted T cells, or PBMCs.

Per the original data handling: Amplification of reference gene primers was used by the study to estimate nucleated cell counts. The method was immunoSEQ multiplex PCR; TCRdb's version includes in-frame clones alone and lacks a portion of them. For V, J and clone size, that table is used; D and trimming come from the DNA. This table holds about 100,000 clones, less than 75% found once. Germline V gene data show CDR1 as MDHEN and CDR2 as SYDVKM. Trimming took off 1 base at V and 2 bases at J, with 10 bases between the two ends. The CDR3 runs 15 residues. This receptor was taken from a woman aged 40 to 50 with acute or convalescent COVID-19. This chain uses TRBV28 with TRBJ2-3, with D possibly being TRBD1 (6 bases). Material: peripheral blood. For the CDR3, the DNA is TGTGCCAGCAGTTTATTCAGGGGAACCACAGATACGCAGTATTTT. Translated: CASSLFRGTTDTQYF.